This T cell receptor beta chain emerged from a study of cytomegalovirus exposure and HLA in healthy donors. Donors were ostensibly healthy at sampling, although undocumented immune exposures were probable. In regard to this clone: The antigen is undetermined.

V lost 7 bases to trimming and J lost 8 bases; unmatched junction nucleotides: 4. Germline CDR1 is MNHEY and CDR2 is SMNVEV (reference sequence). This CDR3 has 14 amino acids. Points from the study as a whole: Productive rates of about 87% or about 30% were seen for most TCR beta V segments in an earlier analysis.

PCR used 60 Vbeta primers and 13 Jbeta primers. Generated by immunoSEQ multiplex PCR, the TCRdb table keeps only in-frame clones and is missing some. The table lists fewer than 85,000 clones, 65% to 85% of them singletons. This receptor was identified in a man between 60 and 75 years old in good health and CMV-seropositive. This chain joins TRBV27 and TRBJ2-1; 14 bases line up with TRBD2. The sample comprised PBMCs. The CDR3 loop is CASKGLAGVDEQFF. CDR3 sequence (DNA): TGTGCCAGCAAGGGACTAGCGGGAGTGGATGAGCAGTTCTTC.